This T cell receptor beta chain comes out of a study of technical replicates of blood from several donors. This clone was counted a few times. The method was immunoSEQ multiplex PCR; TCRdb's version includes in-frame clones alone and lacks a portion of them. The sample includes roughly 70,000 clones, roughly nine tenths of them seen just once. Trimming cost V 7 bases and J 2 bases, with 12 bases left between them. Germline values: CDR1 SGHNT, CDR2 YENEEA. The CDR3 sequence is 13 residues long. The chain joins TRBV11-3 to TRBJ2-7, with a possible D match to TRBD2 (6 bases). This TCR derives from a human donor in good health. The source material was T cells isolated from PBMCs. The CDR3, as DNA: TGTGCCAGCATGGGGGGTACCGCCTACGAGCAGTACTTC. It translates to CASMGGTAYEQYF.